This TCR beta chain was identified during a study of chemoradiotherapy in HPV16-positive cancers. Germline V lookup: CDR1 SGHAT, CDR2 FQNNGV. Trimming cost V 0 bases and J 4 bases; bases outside gene matches: 1. The CDR3 has 15 residues. Sequencing was performed with immunoSEQ multiplex PCR; in TCRdb, only in-frame clones are kept and a portion is missing. This table has thousands of clones, more than 80% appearing once. This sequence originates from a human donor with HPV-associated anogenital cancer. The chain combines TRBV11-2 with TRBJ2-1, with 9 nucleotides matching TRBD2. The sample here was tumor tissue, taken from a patient who underwent chemoradiotherapy. CDR3 protein: CASSLELAGYNEQFF. The CDR3 nucleotides are TGTGCCAGCAGCTTAGAGCTAGCGGGGTACAATGAGCAGTTCTTC.